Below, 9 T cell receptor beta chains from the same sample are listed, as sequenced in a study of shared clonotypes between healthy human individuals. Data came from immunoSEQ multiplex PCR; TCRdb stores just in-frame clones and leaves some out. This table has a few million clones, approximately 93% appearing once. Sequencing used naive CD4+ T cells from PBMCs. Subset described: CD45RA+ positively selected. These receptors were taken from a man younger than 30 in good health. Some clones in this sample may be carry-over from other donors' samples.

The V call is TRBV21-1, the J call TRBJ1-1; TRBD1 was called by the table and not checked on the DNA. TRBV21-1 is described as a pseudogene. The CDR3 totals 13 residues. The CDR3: CASSNGTVREAFF. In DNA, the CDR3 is TGTGCCAGCAGCAACGGGACAGTTAGAGAAGCTTTCTTT.

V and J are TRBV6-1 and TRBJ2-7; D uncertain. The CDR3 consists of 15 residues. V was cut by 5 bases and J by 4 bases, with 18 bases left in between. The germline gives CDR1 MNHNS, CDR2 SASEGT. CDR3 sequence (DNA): TGTGCCAGCAGTCGAGCTTTCGACCCGACTTACGAGCAGTACTTC. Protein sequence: CASSRAFDPTYEQYF.

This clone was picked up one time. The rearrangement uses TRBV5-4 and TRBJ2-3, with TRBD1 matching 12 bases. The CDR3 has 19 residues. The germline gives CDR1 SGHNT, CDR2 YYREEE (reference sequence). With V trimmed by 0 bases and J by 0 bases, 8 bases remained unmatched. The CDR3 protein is CASSLDRDRGRLSTDTQYF. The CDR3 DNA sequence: TGTGCCAGCAGCTTGGACCGGGACAGGGGGCGATTAAGCACAGATACGCAGTATTTT.

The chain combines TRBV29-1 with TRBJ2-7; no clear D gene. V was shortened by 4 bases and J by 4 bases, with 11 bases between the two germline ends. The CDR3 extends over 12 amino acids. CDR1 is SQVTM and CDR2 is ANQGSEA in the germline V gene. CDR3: CSVGLEVYEQYF. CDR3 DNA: TGCAGCGTTGGTCTCGAGGTTTACGAGCAGTACTTC.

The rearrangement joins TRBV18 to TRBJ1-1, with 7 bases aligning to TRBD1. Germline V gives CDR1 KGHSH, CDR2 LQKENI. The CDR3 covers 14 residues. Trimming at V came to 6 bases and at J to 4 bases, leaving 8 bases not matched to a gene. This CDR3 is CASSLDREGTEAFF. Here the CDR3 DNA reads TGTGCCAGCTCCCTCGACAGGGAGGGCACTGAAGCTTTCTTT.

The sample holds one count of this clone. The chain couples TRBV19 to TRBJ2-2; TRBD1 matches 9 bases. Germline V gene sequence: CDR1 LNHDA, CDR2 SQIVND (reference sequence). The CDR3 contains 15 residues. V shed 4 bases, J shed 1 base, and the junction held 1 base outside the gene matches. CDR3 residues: CASSRDRVNTGELFF. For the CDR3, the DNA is TGTGCCAGTAGTAGGGACAGGGTGAACACCGGGGAGCTGTTTTTT.

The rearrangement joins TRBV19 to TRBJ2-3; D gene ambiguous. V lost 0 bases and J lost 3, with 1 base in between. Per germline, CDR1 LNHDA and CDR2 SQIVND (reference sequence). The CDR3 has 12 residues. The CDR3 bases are TGTGCCAGTAGTATAGAAACAGATACGCAGTATTTT. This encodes CASSIETDTQYF. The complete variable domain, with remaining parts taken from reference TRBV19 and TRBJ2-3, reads DGGITQSPKYLFRKEGQNVTLSCEQNLNHDAMYWYRQDPGQGLRLIYYSQIVNDFQKGDIAEGYSVSREKKESFPLTVTSAQKNPTAFYLCASSIETDTQYFGPGTRLTVL.

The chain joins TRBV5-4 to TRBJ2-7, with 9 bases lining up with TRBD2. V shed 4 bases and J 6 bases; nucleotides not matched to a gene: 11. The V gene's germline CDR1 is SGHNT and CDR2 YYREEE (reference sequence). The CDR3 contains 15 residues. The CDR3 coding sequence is TGTGCCAGCAGCCCTTCTGGCGGGAGGGCCCGCGAGCAGTACTTC. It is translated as CASSPSGGRAREQYF.

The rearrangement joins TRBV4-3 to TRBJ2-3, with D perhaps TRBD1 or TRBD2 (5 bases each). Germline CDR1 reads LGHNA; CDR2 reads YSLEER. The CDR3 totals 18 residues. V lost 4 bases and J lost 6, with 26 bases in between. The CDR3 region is CASSREVAGTRGIDTQYF. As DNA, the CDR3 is TGCGCCAGCAGCCGAGAGGTCGCCGGGACCCGGGGCATTGATACGCAGTATTTT.